This entry features one TCR beta chain sequence. Its antigen remains unidentified. This specimen belongs to a study of cytomegalovirus exposure and HLA in healthy donors. Across the whole study: Roughly 80 million unique TCRs from HLA-typed donors made up an early data release. In terms of ancestry, the Caucasian-associated cluster contained about 80% of the roughly 400 genotyped donors.

The study, taken as a whole, reports: Most subjects had HLA-A and HLA-B alleles reportedly predicted accurately by TCR beta sequences. TCR beta chain V- and J-gene trimming was linked, in a later analysis, to a missense variant in DCLRE1C.

CDR1 SGDLS and CDR2 YYNGEE come from the germline V gene. V lost 0 bases and J 2 bases, leaving 11 bases between the germline ends. This CDR3 region has 15 residues. This PCR relied on a set of 60 Vbeta primers and 13 Jbeta primers. TCRdb keeps only in-frame clones here, not all; method: immunoSEQ multiplex PCR. In the table there are 110,000 or so clones, 78% of which are singletons. Material: PBMCs. The chain joins TRBV9 to TRBJ1-2; D is unresolved. The clonotype originates from a man aged 25 to 40 in good health and CMV-seronegative. This CDR3 reads CASSVAQTVNYGYTF. CDR3 sequence (DNA): TGTGCCAGCAGCGTAGCACAAACAGTAAACTATGGCTACACCTTC. Drawing the rest from reference TRBV9 and TRBJ1-2, the complete variable domain is DSGVTQTPKHLITATGQRVTLRCSPRSGDLSVYWYQQSLDQGLQFLIQYYNGEERAKGNILERFSAQQFPDLHSELNLSSLELGDSALYFCASSVAQTVNYGYTFGSGTRLTVV.